This is a list of T cell receptor beta chains from one sample in a study of long-term antiretroviral therapy in people with HIV. Repertoires were generated with immunoSEQ multiplex PCR, while TCRdb's copy carries only in-frame clones and drops some. This sample has 19,000 or so clones, with around 77% found just once. This specimen consisted of unsorted PBMCs, obtained 2.2 years after starting antiretroviral therapy. These receptors were collected from a man aged 45-65 years with HIV. Both conserved end residues are part of each CDR3. A D gene is named only where the DNA matches it firmly. Size is omitted from some rows. Given values are once, few, many or a class for expanded clones.

size: -
V: TRBV7-9
D: -
J: TRBJ1-5
CDR3: CASSLAGGNNQPQHF
DNA: TGTGCCAGCAGCCTCGCGGGGGGGAACAATCAGCCCCAGCATTTT

size: -
V: TRBV28
D: TRBD1
J: TRBJ2-1
CDR3: CASSPPGTDLYNEQFF
DNA: TGTGCCAGCAGCCCCCCCGGGACAGATCTCTACAATGAGCAGTTCTTC

size: once
V: TRBV23-1
D: -
J: TRBJ1-1
CDR3: CASRSGRHWGTEAFF
DNA: TGCGCCAGCAGATCGGGCCGCCACTGGGGCACTGAAGCTTTCTTT

size: -
V: TRBV4-1
D: TRBD1
J: TRBJ1-2
CDR3: CASSLTPGQGLYGYTF
DNA: TGCGCCAGCAGTCTCACTCCGGGACAGGGTCTCTATGGCTACACCTTC

size: -
V: TRBV9
D: -
J: TRBJ1-2
CDR3: CASSVGQSYGYTF
DNA: TGTGCCAGCAGCGTAGGACAAAGCTATGGCTACACCTTC

size: -
V: TRBV6-1
D: -
J: TRBJ2-7
CDR3: CASSEAGVPYEQYF
DNA: TGTGCCAGCAGTGAAGCGGGGGTTCCCTACGAGCAGTACTTC

size: few
V: TRBV18
D: TRBD1
J: TRBJ2-7
CDR3: CASLAGTGDIYEQYF
DNA: TGTGCCAGCCTCGCCGGGACAGGCGACATTTACGAGCAGTACTTC

size: -
V: TRBV29-1
D: -
J: TRBJ2-5
CDR3: CSVLAPQETQYF
DNA: TGCAGCGTGCTAGCGCCCCAAGAGACCCAGTACTTC

size: -
V: TRBV21-1
D: -
J: TRBJ2-4
CDR3: CASSKIRGAKNIQYF
DNA: TGTGCCAGCAGCAAAATCAGGGGAGCCAAAAACATTCAGTACTTC

size: -
V: TRBV7-7
D: -
J: TRBJ2-2
CDR3: CASSSSQLQGGAGELFF
DNA: TGTGCCAGCAGCTCATCCCAATTACAGGGTGGGGCCGGGGAGCTGTTTTTT

size: -
V: TRBV27
D: -
J: TRBJ1-4
CDR3: CASRDTGRFNEKLFF
DNA: TGTGCCAGCAGAGACACCGGAAGATTTAATGAAAAACTGTTTTTT

size: once
V: TRBV28
D: -
J: TRBJ2-1
CDR3: CASSLSQGSSYNEQFF
DNA: TGTGCCAGCAGTTTAAGTCAAGGGAGCTCCTACAATGAGCAGTTCTTC

size: -
V: TRBV29-1
D: -
J: TRBJ1-2
CDR3: CSVSRGEGYTF
DNA: TGCAGCGTGTCCCGTGGGGAGGGCTACACCTTC

size: -
V: TRBV6-6
D: -
J: TRBJ1-3
CDR3: CASSRGKAGNTIYF
DNA: TGTGCCAGCAGTAGGGGTAAAGCTGGAAACACCATATATTTT

size: -
V: TRBV5-4
D: TRBD1
J: TRBJ1-4
CDR3: CASSYGTGLTNEKLFF
DNA: TGTGCCAGCAGCTACGGGACAGGGTTGACTAATGAAAAACTGTTTTTT

size: -
V: TRBV4-1
D: -
J: TRBJ1-1
CDR3: CASSQARQAEAFF
DNA: TGCGCCAGCAGCCAAGCAAGACAGGCTGAAGCTTTCTTT

size: -
V: TRBV28
D: -
J: TRBJ2-5
CDR3: CASSLKLPRTQYF
DNA: TGTGCCAGCAGTTTAAAGCTACCTCGGACCCAGTACTTC

size: -
V: TRBV15
D: -
J: TRBJ2-5
CDR3: CATGQETQYF
DNA: TGTGCCACCGGACAAGAGACCCAGTACTTC

size: -
V: TRBV6-5
D: -
J: TRBJ2-1
CDR3: CASKSNRATEQFF
DNA: TGTGCCAGCAAGTCAAACAGGGCTACAGAGCAGTTCTTC

size: -
V: TRBV10-1
D: -
J: TRBJ2-5
CDR3: CASSESRTQETQYF
DNA: TGCGCCAGCAGTGAGTCCAGGACCCAAGAGACCCAGTACTTC

size: -
V: TRBV29-1
D: -
J: TRBJ2-7
CDR3: CSVEVQSKSYEQYF
DNA: TGCAGCGTTGAAGTCCAGTCTAAGTCCTACGAGCAGTACTTC

size: -
V: TRBV5-4
D: TRBD1
J: TRBJ1-2
CDR3: CASSAGQSIYGYTF
DNA: TGTGCCAGCAGCGCGGGACAGTCGATCTATGGCTACACCTTC

size: -
V: TRBV5-1
D: TRBD1
J: TRBJ1-2
CDR3: CASSHRDSIGYTF
DNA: TGCGCCAGCAGCCACCGGGACAGCATTGGCTACACCTTC

size: once
V: TRBV6-1
D: -
J: TRBJ1-5
CDR3: CASSEAGANGNQPQHF
DNA: TGTGCCAGCAGTGAAGCCGGAGCCAATGGCAATCAGCCCCAGCATTTT

size: -
V: TRBV28
D: -
J: TRBJ1-1
CDR3: CASSLGGGRDTEAFF
DNA: TGTGCCAGCAGTTTAGGCGGGGGGCGGGACACTGAAGCTTTCTTT

size: -
V: TRBV5-1
D: -
J: TRBJ1-1
CDR3: CASSLEGWGNTEAFF
DNA: TGCGCCAGCAGCTTGGAAGGGTGGGGGAACACTGAAGCTTTCTTT

size: -
V: TRBV5-1
D: -
J: TRBJ2-7
CDR3: CASKSQGQSYEQYF
DNA: TGCGCCAGCAAGAGTCAGGGACAATCCTACGAGCAGTACTTC

size: -
V: TRBV19
D: TRBD1
J: TRBJ2-5
CDR3: CASSGSFGQGKAETQYF
DNA: TGTGCCAGTAGTGGCTCTTTCGGACAGGGGAAAGCGGAGACCCAGTACTTC

size: -
V: TRBV27
D: -
J: TRBJ1-2
CDR3: CASSSTGNYGYTF
DNA: TGTGCCAGCAGTTCTACAGGAAACTATGGCTACACCTTC

size: few
V: TRBV7-9
D: TRBD2
J: TRBJ2-1
CDR3: CASSLARDYHNEQFF
DNA: TGTGCCAGCAGCTTAGCCCGGGACTACCACAATGAGCAGTTCTTC

size: -
V: TRBV27
D: -
J: TRBJ1-1
CDR3: CASSFGGANTEAFF
DNA: TGTGCCAGCAGTTTTGGGGGGGCGAACACTGAAGCTTTCTTT

size: -
V: TRBV4-3
D: TRBD1
J: TRBJ1-2
CDR3: CASSQDLGTGLGDYGYTF
DNA: TGCGCCAGCAGCCAAGATTTGGGGACAGGGTTGGGAGACTATGGCTACACCTTC

size: -
V: TRBV9
D: TRBD2
J: TRBJ2-2
CDR3: CASSVGGGGDTGELFF
DNA: TGTGCCAGCAGCGTAGGTGGCGGGGGTGACACCGGGGAGCTGTTTTTT

size: -
V: TRBV25-1
D: -
J: TRBJ2-7
CDR3: CASSDRTRPYEQYF
DNA: TGTGCCAGCAGTGACCGGACCCGACCTTACGAGCAGTACTTC

size: -
V: TRBV28
D: -
J: TRBJ1-5
CDR3: CASSSTYQPQHF
DNA: TGTGCCAGCAGTTCCACTTATCAGCCCCAGCATTTT